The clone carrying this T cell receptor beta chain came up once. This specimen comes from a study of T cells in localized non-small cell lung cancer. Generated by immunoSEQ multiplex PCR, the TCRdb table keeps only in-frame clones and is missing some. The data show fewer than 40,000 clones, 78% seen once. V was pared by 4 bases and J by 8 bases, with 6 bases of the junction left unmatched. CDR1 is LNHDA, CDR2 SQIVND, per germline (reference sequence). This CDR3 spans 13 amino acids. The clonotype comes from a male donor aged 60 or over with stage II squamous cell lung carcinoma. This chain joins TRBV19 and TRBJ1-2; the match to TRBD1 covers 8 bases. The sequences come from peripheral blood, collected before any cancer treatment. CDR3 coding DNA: TGTGCCAGTAGTACGACAGGGGTCGAGGGCTACACCTTC. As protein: CASSTTGVEGYTF.